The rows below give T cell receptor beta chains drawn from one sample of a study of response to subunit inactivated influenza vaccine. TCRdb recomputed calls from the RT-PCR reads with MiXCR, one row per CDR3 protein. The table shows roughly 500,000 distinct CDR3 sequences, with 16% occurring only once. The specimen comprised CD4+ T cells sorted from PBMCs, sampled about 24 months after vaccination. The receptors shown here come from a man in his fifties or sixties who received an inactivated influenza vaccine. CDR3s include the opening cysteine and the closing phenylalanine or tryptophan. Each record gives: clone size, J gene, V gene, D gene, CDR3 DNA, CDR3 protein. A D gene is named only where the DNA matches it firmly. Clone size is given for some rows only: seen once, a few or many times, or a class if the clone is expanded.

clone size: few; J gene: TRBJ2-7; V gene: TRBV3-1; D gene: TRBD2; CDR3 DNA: TGTGCCAGCAGCCAAGTGCTAGCGGACCACTACGAGCAGTACTTC; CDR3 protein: CASSQVLADHYEQYF
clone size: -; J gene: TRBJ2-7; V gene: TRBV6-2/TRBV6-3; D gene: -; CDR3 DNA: TGTGCCAGCAGTCGGTTCACCTACGAGCAGTACTTC; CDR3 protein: CASSRFTYEQYF
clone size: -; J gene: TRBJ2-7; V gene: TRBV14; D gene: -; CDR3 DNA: TGTGCCAGCAGCCCCTCCCGGGACCGAGACGAGCAGTACTTC; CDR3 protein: CASSPSRDRDEQYF
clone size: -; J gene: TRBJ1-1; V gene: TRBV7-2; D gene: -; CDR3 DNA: TGTGCCAGCAGCTTAGGAGGCGTCCGGGTGGACACTGAAGCTTTCTTT; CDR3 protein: CASSLGGVRVDTEAFF
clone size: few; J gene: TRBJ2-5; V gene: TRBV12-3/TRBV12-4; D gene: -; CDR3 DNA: TGTGCCAGCAGTTCGTGGGAAGGAGAGACCCAGTACTTC; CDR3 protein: CASSSWEGETQYF
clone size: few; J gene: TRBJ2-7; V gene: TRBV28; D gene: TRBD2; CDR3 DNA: TGTGCCAGCGGGACTAGCGGGGGGTCCTCCTACGAGCAGTACTTC; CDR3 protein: CASGTSGGSSYEQYF
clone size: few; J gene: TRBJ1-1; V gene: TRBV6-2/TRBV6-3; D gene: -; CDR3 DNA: TGTGCCAGCAGATCTTTACCGGGGCTCAAAAGTGGGAACACTGAAGCTTTCTTT; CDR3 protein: CASRSLPGLKSGNTEAFF
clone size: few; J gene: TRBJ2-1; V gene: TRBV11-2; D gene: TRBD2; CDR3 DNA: TGTGCCAGCAGCTTAAGGTGGAGGGAGGGCCAAGATGAGCAGTTCTTC; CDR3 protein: CASSLRWREGQDEQFF
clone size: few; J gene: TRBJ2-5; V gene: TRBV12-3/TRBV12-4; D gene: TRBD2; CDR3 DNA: TGTGCCAGCAGTTTTACTAGCGGGGACCAAGAGACCCAGTACTTC; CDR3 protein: CASSFTSGDQETQYF
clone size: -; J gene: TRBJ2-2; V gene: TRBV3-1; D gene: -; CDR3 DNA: TGTGCCAGCAGCCAAGTCCCATCCCGGCGTGGGAGAGCCGGGGAGCTGTTTTTT; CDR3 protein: CASSQVPSRRGRAGELFF
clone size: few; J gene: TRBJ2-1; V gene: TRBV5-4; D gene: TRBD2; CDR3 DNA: TGTGCCAGCAGCTTGTCAGGGCTAGCGGGACGGAGCTCCTACAATGAGCAGTTCTTC; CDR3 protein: CASSLSGLAGRSSYNEQFF
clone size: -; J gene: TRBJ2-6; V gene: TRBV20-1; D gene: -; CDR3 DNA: TGCAGTGTTAGTCAAACCTTCAGCCGCTCGGGGGCCAACGTCCTGACTTTC; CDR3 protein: CSVSQTFSRSGANVLTF
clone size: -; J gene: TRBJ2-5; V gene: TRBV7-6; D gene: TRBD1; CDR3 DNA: TGTGCCAGCAGCTTTACAGGGGTTGGCCAAGAGACCCAGTACTTC; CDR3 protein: CASSFTGVGQETQYF
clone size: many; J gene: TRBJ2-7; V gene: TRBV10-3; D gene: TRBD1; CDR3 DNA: TGTGCCATCAGTGTGGTGACAGGGGACGAGCAGTACTTC; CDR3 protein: CAISVVTGDEQYF
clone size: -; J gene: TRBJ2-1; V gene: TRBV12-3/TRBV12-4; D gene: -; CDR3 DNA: TGTGCCAGCAGTAGTAACTCGGGAGTTAACAATGAGCAGTTCTTC; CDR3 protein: CASSSNSGVNNEQFF